A single T cell receptor (beta chain) is shown here with its context. This record belongs to a study of blood T cell repertoires in COVID-19. CDR1 is SGHAT and CDR2 is FQNNGV in the germline V gene. V lost 4 bases and J lost 7; bases outside the gene matches: 3. The CDR3 runs to 15 residues. Data came from immunoSEQ multiplex PCR; TCRdb stores just in-frame clones and leaves some out. Among under 250,000 clones, nearly 90% were seen once, and the ten largest hold 18%. Sequencing was done on a sample of peripheral blood. The rearrangement links TRBV11-2 to TRBJ2-1; 14 nucleotides align to TRBD2. This receptor was taken from a man aged 50 to 60 with COVID-19, enrolled during active disease. The CDR3: CASSSGTSGSNEQFF. CDR3 nucleotide sequence: TGTGCCAGCAGCTCCGGGACTAGCGGGAGTAATGAGCAGTTCTTC.